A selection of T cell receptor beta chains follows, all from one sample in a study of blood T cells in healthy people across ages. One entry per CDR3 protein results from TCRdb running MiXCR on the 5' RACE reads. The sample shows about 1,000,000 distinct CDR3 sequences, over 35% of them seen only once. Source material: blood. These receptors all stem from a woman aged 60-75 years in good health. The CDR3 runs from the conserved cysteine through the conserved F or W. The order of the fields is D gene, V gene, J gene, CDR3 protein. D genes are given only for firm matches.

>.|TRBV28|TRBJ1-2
CAGSPGTSFYGYTF
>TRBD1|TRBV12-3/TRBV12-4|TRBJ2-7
CASSLAWGQGAHEQYF
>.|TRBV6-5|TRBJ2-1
CASSRSGSEDEQFF
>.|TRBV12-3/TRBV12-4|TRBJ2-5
CASRPAGLQETQYF
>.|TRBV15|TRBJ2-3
CATSRAVGDTQYF
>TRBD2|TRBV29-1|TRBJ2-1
CSISTSGAYNEQFF
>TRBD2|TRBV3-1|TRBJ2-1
CASSNGRTSGRNEQFF
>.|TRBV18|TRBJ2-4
CASSPKSLGNIQYF
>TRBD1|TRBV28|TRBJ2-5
CASSSQGTATVTQETQYF
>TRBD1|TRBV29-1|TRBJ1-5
CSVVTGTGSNQPQHF
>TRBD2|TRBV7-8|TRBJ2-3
CASSLRTSGSRDAQYF
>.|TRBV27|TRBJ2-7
CASSRAPDYEQYF
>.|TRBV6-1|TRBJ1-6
CASSERRRESPLHF
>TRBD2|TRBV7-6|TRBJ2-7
CASSPGTSGRDYEQYF
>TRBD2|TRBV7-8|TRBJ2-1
CASSRFLAGGKYNEQFF
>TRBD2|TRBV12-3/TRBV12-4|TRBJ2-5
CASTLAGDSQETQYF
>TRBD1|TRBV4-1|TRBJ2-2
CASRSGTGGAVGGELFF
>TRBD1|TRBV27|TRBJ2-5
CASTMDRLQETQYF